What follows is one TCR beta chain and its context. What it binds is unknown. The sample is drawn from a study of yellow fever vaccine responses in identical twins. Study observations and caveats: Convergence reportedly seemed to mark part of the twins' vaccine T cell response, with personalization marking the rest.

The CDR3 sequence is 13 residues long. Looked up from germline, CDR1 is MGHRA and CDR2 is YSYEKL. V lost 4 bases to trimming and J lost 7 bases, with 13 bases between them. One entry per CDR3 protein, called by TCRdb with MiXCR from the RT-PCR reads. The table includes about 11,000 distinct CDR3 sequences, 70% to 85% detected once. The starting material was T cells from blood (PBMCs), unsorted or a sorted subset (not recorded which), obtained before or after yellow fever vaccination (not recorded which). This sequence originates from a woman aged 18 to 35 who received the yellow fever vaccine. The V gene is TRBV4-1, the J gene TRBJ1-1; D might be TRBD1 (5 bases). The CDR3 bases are TGCGCCAGCAGCCGTGGCCAGGGAGTTGAAGCTTTCTTT. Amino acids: CASSRGQGVEAFF.